The 30 T cell receptor beta chains below were found in one sample sequenced in a study of PD-1 blockade in classical Hodgkin lymphoma. The repertoire was sequenced with immunoSEQ multiplex PCR; TCRdb's copy has only in-frame clones and lacks some. The table includes under 95,000 clones, about 93% detected once. Every patient experienced relapse after autologous stem cell transplantation, and brentuximab vedotin exposure varied. Specimen: peripheral blood mononuclear cells (PBMCs), collected before the second cycle of nivolumab. Receptors originate from a human donor with classical Hodgkin lymphoma.

The rearrangement links TRBV6-5 to TRBJ1-2; no reliable D call. CDR1 and CDR2 from the germline V gene are MNHEY and SVGAGI. Trimming took off 5 bases at V and 5 bases at J, with 9 bases between the two ends. There are 12 residues in the CDR3. The CDR3 loop is CASSETGYGYTF. DNA for the CDR3: TGTGCCAGCAGTGAGACGGGGTATGGCTACACCTTC.

The V and J genes are TRBV30 and TRBJ1-2, with D possibly being TRBD1 (6 bases). Germline-derived CDR1 and CDR2 are GTSNPN and SVGIG (reference sequence). The CDR3 extends over 14 amino acids. V lost 2 bases and J 8 bases, leaving 18 bases between the germline ends. The CDR3 reads CAWSPGASRQGYTF. The CDR3 coding sequence is TGTGCCTGGAGTCCGGGGGCCTCCCGTCAGGGCTACACCTTC.

The rearrangement links TRBV19 to TRBJ2-2; D uncertain. This CDR3 is 15 amino acids long. Germline V CDR1 and CDR2: LNHDA, SQIVND (reference sequence). The V end was cut by 6 bases, the J end by 2 bases, with 13 bases between. CDR3 DNA: TGTGCCAGTAGATACCTACAGATCAACACCGGGGAGCTGTTTTTT. Translation gives CASRYLQINTGELFF.

This chain links TRBV28 with TRBJ1-3, with TRBD1 matching over 8 bases. The length of the CDR3 is 17 residues. Germline CDR1 MDHEN, CDR2 SYDVKM. Trimming at V came to 0 bases and at J to 1 base, leaving 5 bases not matched to a gene. For the CDR3, the DNA is TGTGCCAGCAGTTTATGGGGCAGGGGGCGGTCTGGAAACACCATATATTTT. Translated, it gives CASSLWGRGRSGNTIYF.

The gene calls are TRBV28 and TRBJ2-3; maybe TRBD2 (7 bases). There are 16 residues in the CDR3. Germline CDR1 is MDHEN and CDR2 is SYDVKM. V lost 7 bases to trimming and J lost 0 bases, with 17 bases between them. In DNA form, the CDR3 reads TGTGCCAGCAATGTAAGGGGGGGAACTAGCACAGATACGCAGTATTTT. Its translation is CASNVRGGTSTDTQYF.

The V call is TRBV30, the J call TRBJ2-4, with 7 bases that match TRBD1. The junction had 4 bases not matched to a gene; V was cut back by 2 bases and J by 12 bases. Germline loops: CDR1 GTSNPN, CDR2 SVGIG (reference sequence). The CDR3 runs 11 residues. CDR3 sequence: CAWSYTGDQYF. The CDR3, as DNA: TGTGCCTGGAGTTACACAGGGGATCAGTACTTC. Full variable domain (rest looked up from reference TRBV30 and TRBJ2-4): SQTIHQWPATLVQPVGSPLSLECTVEGTSNPNLYWYRQAAGRGLQLLFYSVGIGQISSEVPQNLSASRPQDRQFILSSKKLLLSDSGFYLCAWSYTGDQYFGAGTRLSVL.

This clone came up once. The chain carries TRBV10-3 and TRBJ1-5; a weak D match, TRBD1 (5 bases). CDR3 length: 14 residues. The ends were cut back, 4 bases at V and 8 bases at J, with 15 bases in the middle. Germline CDR1 reads ENHRY; CDR2 reads SYGVKD. CDR3 coding DNA: TGTGCCATCAGTGTCGGAGGGGCAGAAGAGCCCCAGCATTTT. It yields the protein CAISVGGAEEPQHF.

This chain joins TRBV19 and TRBJ2-5; maybe TRBD1 (6 bases). This CDR3 spans 16 amino acids. The germline CDR1 and CDR2 sequences are LNHDA and SQIVND (reference sequence). The ends were cut back, 0 bases at V and 5 bases at J, with 16 bases in the middle. The CDR3 reads CASSIDSTSQGETQYF. CDR3 nucleotides: TGTGCCAGTAGTATAGATTCGACCAGTCAGGGGGAGACCCAGTACTTC.

V usage is TRBV7-6 and J usage is TRBJ1-2; D is perhaps TRBD1 (5 bases). There are 14 residues in the CDR3. CDR1 and CDR2 from the germline V gene are SGHVS and FNYEAQ. The V and J ends lost 4 bases and 8 bases respectively, with 17 bases between them. This CDR3 is CASSSSRGRGGYTF. The CDR3 DNA reads TGTGCCAGCAGCTCCTCTAGGGGACGAGGGGGCTACACCTTC.

Written as DNA, the CDR3 is TGTGCCAGCAGTTCCGGGACAGGGCGTCGCGAGCAGTACTTC. It codes for CASSSGTGRREQYF. This sequence joins TRBV28 and TRBJ2-7, with 9 positions matching TRBD1. The V gene's germline CDR1 is MDHEN and CDR2 SYDVKM. The V and J ends lost 4 bases and 6 bases, in that order; junction bases with no gene match: 7. The CDR3 runs to 14 residues.

The genes are TRBV5-1 and TRBJ2-7; D is unclear. The CDR3 is 17 residues long. Trimming removed 3 bases from V and 2 bases from J, with 21 bases in between. From germline, CDR1 is SGHRS and CDR2 YFSETQ. CDR3 region: CASSWDRSGGLAYEQYF. The DNA for the CDR3 is TGCGCCAGCAGCTGGGATAGATCCGGCGGCTTGGCCTACGAGCAGTACTTC. The full variable domain, rest sourced from reference TRBV5-1 and TRBJ2-7, is KAGVTQTPRYLIKTRGQQVTLSCSPISGHRSVSWYQQTPGQGLQFLFEYFSETQRNKGNFPGRFSGRQFSNSRSEMNVSTLELGDSALYLCASSWDRSGGLAYEQYFGPGTRLTVT.

The chain links TRBV28 to TRBJ2-7, with 10 bases matching TRBD1. The V gene's germline CDR1 is MDHEN and CDR2 SYDVKM. V was clipped by 6 bases and J by 2 bases; unmatched bases: 10. The CDR3 spans 16 residues. CDR3 loop: CASRTPRQGAAYEQYF. The CDR3 DNA reads as TGTGCCAGCAGAACCCCTCGACAGGGGGCAGCCTACGAGCAGTACTTC.

This chain connects TRBV7-2 to TRBJ2-1; D possibly corresponds to TRBD1 (6 bases). From germline, CDR1 is SGHTA and CDR2 FQGNSA. Trimming shortened V by 5 bases and J by 3 bases, and 11 bases separated the two germline ends. The CDR3 loop spans 14 amino acids. The CDR3 DNA follows: TGTGCCAGCAGCCGGCCAGGGGTCTACAATGAGCAGTTCTTC. As protein: CASSRPGVYNEQFF.

This chain joins TRBV7-9 and TRBJ1-1, with D tentatively TRBD1 (6 bases). The CDR3 has 18 amino acids. In germline, CDR1 is SEHNR, CDR2 FQNEAQ (reference sequence). V was trimmed by 1 base and J by 4 bases, leaving 22 bases between them. CDR3 DNA sequence: TGTGCCAGCAGCTTAGAAGATAGCCGCTACAGGGAGGTCACTGAAGCTTTCTTT. Its protein product is CASSLEDSRYREVTEAFF.

This chain connects TRBV5-1 to TRBJ2-7; 9 bases agree with TRBD1. The V segment lost 3 bases and the J segment 2 bases; nucleotides outside the gene matches: 6. Germline CDR1 is SGHRS and CDR2 is YFSETQ. This CDR3 is built from 15 residues. CDR3 amino acids: CASSSPGQGTYEQYF. DNA of the CDR3: TGCGCCAGCAGCTCACCGGGACAGGGTACCTACGAGCAGTACTTC.

The rearrangement joins TRBV28 to TRBJ1-2, with no clear D. The V and J ends lost 8 bases and 0 bases respectively, with 4 bases between them. There are 11 residues in the CDR3. From germline, CDR1 is MDHEN and CDR2 SYDVKM. The CDR3 loop reads CASRANYGYTF. The CDR3 bases are TGTGCCAGCCGGGCTAACTATGGCTACACCTTC.

The J gene is TRBJ2-5, the V gene TRBV5-1; TRBD1 matches at 9 bases. The J call could be wrong; TRBJ2-7 is a better fit for the DNA end. The CDR3 is 15 residues long. Germline CDR1 is SGHRS and CDR2 is YFSETQ. This chain's CDR3 is CASSLQGAHMDEQYF. CDR3 nucleotide sequence: TGCGCCAGCAGCTTACAGGGGGCGCATATGGACGAGCAGTACTTC.

There are a few counts of this clone. The chain recombines TRBV30 with TRBJ1-1, with D possibly matching TRBD1 (5 bases). This CDR3 region has 13 residues. Trimming took 1 base from V and 1 from J, leaving 7 bases between them. Germline CDR1 and CDR2: GTSNPN and SVGIG (reference sequence). In nucleotides, the CDR3 is TGTGCCTGGAGTGGCCAGGGGAACACTGAAGCTTTCTTT. Its protein is CAWSGQGNTEAFF.

This chain links TRBV7-8 with TRBJ2-7; weak D call: TRBD2 (6 bases). The CDR3 has 13 amino acids. The V gene lost 8 bases and the J gene lost 4 bases, with 15 bases spanning the gap. Germline loops: CDR1 SGHVS, CDR2 FQNEAQ. CDR3 sequence (DNA): TGTGCCAGCGGGCCACGGGGGAAATACGAGCAGTACTTC. This codes for CASGPRGKYEQYF.

This sequence joins TRBV5-1 and TRBJ2-1; D might be TRBD1 (5 bases). CDR3 size: 14 residues. Germline CDR1 and CDR2: SGHRS and YFSETQ. V dropped 2 bases and J dropped 1 base, with 7 bases sitting between them. The CDR3 DNA reads TGCGCCAGCAGCTTCAGGGATTCCTACAATGAGCAGTTCTTC. Translation: CASSFRDSYNEQFF.

The J gene is TRBJ2-1, the V gene TRBV7-9; D gene uncertain. The germline CDR1 and CDR2 sequences are SEHNR and FQNEAQ (reference sequence). The V gene lost 2 bases and the J gene lost 6 bases, with 5 bases spanning the gap. CDR3 length: 12 amino acids. The CDR3: CASSLRPNEQFF. The CDR3 DNA is TGTGCCAGCAGCTTAAGACCCAATGAGCAGTTCTTC.

The chain uses TRBV7-9 and TRBJ1-2; D is unresolved. The CDR3 contains 12 residues. V lost 6 bases to trimming and J lost 0 bases, with 5 bases between them. CDR1 is SEHNR and CDR2 is FQNEAQ in the germline V gene (reference sequence). CDR3 sequence (DNA): TGTGCCAGCAGTCCAACTAACTATGGCTACACCTTC. It specifies CASSPTNYGYTF.

The V and J genes are TRBV7-8 and TRBJ2-4, with TRBD1 identical over 10 bases. V was pared by 8 bases and J by 6 bases, with 1 base of the junction left unmatched. The germline V gene encodes CDR1 SGHVS and CDR2 FQNEAQ. The CDR3 length is 12 residues. The CDR3 sequence is CASRDRGNIQYF. CDR3 nucleotides: TGTGCCAGCCGGGACAGGGGAAACATTCAGTACTTC.

The V call is TRBV6-5, the J call TRBJ2-7; no reliable D call. The CDR3 is 14 amino acids. The V end lost 0 bases, the J end lost 3 bases, and 9 bases lay between the germline ends. CDR1 MNHEY and CDR2 SVGAGI come from the germline V gene. Written as DNA, the CDR3 is TGTGCCAGCAGTTACTCGGACCAAAGCTACGAGCAGTACTTC. Amino acids: CASSYSDQSYEQYF.

This sequence joins TRBV6-5 and TRBJ1-5; the D is unclear. V dropped 6 bases and J dropped 5 bases, with 11 bases sitting between them. Germline loops: CDR1 MNHEY, CDR2 SVGAGI. The CDR3 is 13 residues long. CDR3 DNA: TGTGCCAGCAGCCTCGGACGGGATCAGCCCCAGCATTTT. It yields the protein CASSLGRDQPQHF.

This rearrangement joins TRBV29-1 to TRBJ2-7; 8 bases are shared with TRBD1. V was pared by 4 bases and J by 4 bases, with 12 bases of the junction left unmatched. CDR1 SQVTM and CDR2 ANQGSEA come from the germline V gene. The CDR3 runs to 15 residues. CDR3 bases: TGCAGCGTTGGGAAAAGGGGGACAGGACAGTACGAGCAGTACTTC. Its protein is CSVGKRGTGQYEQYF.

This chain connects TRBV9 to TRBJ1-1; 11 bases match TRBD1. The CDR3 consists of 17 residues. Germline CDR1 is SGDLS and CDR2 is YYNGEE. V shed 0 bases and J 5 bases; nucleotides not matched to a gene: 9. The chain's CDR3 is CASSVGRGTGGGTEAFF. In DNA form, the CDR3 reads TGTGCCAGCAGCGTAGGGCGCGGGACAGGGGGAGGAACTGAAGCTTTCTTT.

The chain couples TRBV7-9 to TRBJ1-4, with TRBD1 matching 9 bases. V gave up 5 bases and J gave up 7 bases; unmatched junction bases: 17. Germline CDR1 reads SEHNR; CDR2 reads FQNEAQ (reference sequence). There are 18 residues in the CDR3. The CDR3 region has the DNA TGTGCCAGCAGCGCGAACAGGGGGCGCATATCTGGGAGTGAAAAACTGTTTTTT. Protein product: CASSANRGRISGSEKLFF.

The rearrangement uses TRBV27 and TRBJ2-7, with 12 bases matching TRBD2. The CDR3 is made up of 16 amino acids. The germline V gene encodes CDR1 MNHEY and CDR2 SMNVEV (reference sequence). V gave up 5 bases and J gave up 3 bases; unmatched junction bases: 8. CDR3 nucleotide sequence: TGTGCCAGCAGTCCCGCCGCTAGCGGGAGGGACTACGAGCAGTACTTC. This translates into CASSPAASGRDYEQYF.

V and J are TRBV6-5 and TRBJ2-3; D is unclear. The CDR3 contains 13 residues. The V end lost 5 bases, the J end lost 3 bases, and 9 bases lay between the germline ends. The germline V gene has CDR1 MNHEY and CDR2 SVGAGI. The CDR3 protein is CASSELGTDTQYF. CDR3 bases: TGTGCCAGCAGTGAATTGGGGACAGATACGCAGTATTTT.